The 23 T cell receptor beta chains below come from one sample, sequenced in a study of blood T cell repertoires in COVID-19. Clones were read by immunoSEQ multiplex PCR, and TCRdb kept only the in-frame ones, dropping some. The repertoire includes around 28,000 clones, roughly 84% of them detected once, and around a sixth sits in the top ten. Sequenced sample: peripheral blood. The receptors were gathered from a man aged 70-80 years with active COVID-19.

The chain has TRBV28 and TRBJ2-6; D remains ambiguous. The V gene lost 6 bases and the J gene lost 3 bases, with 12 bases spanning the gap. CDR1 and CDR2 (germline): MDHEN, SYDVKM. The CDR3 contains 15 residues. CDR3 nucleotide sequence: TGTGCCAGCAGGTCGACGGGTGGTGGGGCCAACGTCCTGACTTTC. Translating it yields CASRSTGGGANVLTF. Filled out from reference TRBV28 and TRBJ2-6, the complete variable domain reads DVKVTQSSRYLVKRTGEKVFLECVQDMDHENMFWYRQDPGLGLRLIYFSYDVKMKEKGDIPEGYSVSREKKERFSLILESASTNQTSMYLCASRSTGGGANVLTFGAGSRLTVL.

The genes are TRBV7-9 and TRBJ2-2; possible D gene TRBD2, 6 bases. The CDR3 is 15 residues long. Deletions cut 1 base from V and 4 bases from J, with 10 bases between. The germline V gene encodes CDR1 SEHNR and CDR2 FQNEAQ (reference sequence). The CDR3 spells CASSLVAGITGELFF. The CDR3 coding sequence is TGTGCCAGCAGCTTAGTTGCGGGGATCACCGGGGAGCTGTTTTTT.

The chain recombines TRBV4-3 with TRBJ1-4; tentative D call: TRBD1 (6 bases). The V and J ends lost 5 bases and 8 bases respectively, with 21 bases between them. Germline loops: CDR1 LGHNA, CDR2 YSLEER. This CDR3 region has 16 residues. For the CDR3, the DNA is TGCGCCAGCAGCGCCCGGGCGACAGGTGCGGTGGAAAAACTGTTTTTT. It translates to CASSARATGAVEKLFF.

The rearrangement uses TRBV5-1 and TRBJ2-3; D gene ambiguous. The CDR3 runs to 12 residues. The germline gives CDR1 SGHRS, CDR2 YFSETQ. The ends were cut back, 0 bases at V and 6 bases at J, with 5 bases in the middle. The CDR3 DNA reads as TGCGCCAGCAGCTTGGACGGGGATACGCAGTATTTT. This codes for CASSLDGDTQYF.

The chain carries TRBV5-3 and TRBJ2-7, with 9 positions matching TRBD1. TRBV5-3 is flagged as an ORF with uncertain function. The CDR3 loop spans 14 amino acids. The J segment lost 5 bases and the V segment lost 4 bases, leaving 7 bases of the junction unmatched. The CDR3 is CARSLDRDRDEQYF. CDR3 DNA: TGTGCCAGAAGCCTGGACCGGGACAGGGACGAGCAGTACTTC.

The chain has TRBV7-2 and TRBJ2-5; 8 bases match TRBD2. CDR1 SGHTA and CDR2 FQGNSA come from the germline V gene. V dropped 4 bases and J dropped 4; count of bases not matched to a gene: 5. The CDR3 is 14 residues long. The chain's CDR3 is CASSSWTSRETQYF. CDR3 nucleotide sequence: TGTGCCAGCAGCTCATGGACTAGCAGAGAGACCCAGTACTTC.

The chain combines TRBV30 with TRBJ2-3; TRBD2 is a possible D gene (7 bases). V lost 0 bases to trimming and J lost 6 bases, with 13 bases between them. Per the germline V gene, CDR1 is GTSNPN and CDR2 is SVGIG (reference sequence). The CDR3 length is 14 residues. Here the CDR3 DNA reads TGTGCCTGGAGTGTACGAGGGGGGGCGGATACGCAGTATTTT. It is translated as CAWSVRGGADTQYF.

The CDR3 is CASWGSGGNNEQFF. In nucleotides, the CDR3 is TGTGCCAGTTGGGGATCAGGGGGGAACAATGAGCAGTTCTTC. This chain uses TRBV3-1 (or the pseudogene TRBV3-2) with TRBJ2-1; perhaps TRBD1 as D (7 bases). The germline V and J ends were trimmed by 9 bases and 5 bases, with 17 bases remaining between them. Germline loops: CDR1 LGHDT, CDR2 YNNKEL (reference sequence). CDR3 length: 14 amino acids.

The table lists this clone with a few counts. CDR3 residues: CASSPVMQGDEQYF. DNA for the CDR3: TGTGCCAGCTCACCGGTCATGCAGGGGGACGAGCAGTACTTC. V gene TRBV18 combines with J gene TRBJ2-7; TRBD1 agrees at 7 bases. The V and J ends lost 3 bases and 5 bases, in that order; junction bases with no gene match: 7. CDR3 length equals 14 residues. The germline V gene has CDR1 KGHSH and CDR2 LQKENI.

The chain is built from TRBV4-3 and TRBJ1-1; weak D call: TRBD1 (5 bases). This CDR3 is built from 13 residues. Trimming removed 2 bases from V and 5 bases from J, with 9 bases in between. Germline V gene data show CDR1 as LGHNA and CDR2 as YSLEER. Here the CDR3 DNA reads TGCGCCAGCAGCCAACTCAGGGATACTGAAGCTTTCTTT. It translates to CASSQLRDTEAFF.

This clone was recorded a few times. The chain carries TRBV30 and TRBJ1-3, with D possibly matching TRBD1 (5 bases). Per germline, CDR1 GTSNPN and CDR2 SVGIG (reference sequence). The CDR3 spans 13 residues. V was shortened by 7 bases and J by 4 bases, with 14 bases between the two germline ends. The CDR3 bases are TGTGCCTACAAGGCTGGGGCGGGAAACACCATATATTTT. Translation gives CAYKAGAGNTIYF.

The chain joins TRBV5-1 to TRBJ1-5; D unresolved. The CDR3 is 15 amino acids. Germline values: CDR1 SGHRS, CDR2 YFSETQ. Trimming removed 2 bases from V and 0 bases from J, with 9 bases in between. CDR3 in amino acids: CASSLAQNSNQPQHF. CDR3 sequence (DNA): TGCGCCAGCAGCTTAGCCCAAAATAGCAATCAGCCCCAGCATTTT.

The DNA of the CDR3 is TGTGCCAGCACGAGGACAAACGACTACGAGCAGTACTTC. Residues: CASTRTNDYEQYF. This sequence joins TRBV28 and TRBJ2-7; D perhaps matches TRBD1 (5 bases). This CDR3 is 13 amino acids long. The V gene's germline CDR1 is MDHEN and CDR2 SYDVKM. With 7 bases removed from V and 3 bases from J, the gap between germline ends came to 13 bases.

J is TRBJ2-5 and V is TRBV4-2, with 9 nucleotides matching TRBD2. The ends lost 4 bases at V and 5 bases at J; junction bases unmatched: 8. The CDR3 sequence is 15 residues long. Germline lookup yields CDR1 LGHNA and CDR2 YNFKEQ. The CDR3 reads CASSPGAGGTETQYF. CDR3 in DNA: TGTGCCAGCAGCCCCGGGGCGGGGGGGACGGAGACCCAGTACTTC.

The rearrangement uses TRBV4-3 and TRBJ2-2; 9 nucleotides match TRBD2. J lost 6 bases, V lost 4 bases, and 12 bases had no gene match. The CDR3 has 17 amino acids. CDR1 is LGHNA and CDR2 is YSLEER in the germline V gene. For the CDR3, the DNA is TGCGCCAGCAGCCGCCACCCCGCGGGGGGGCCTTCCGGGGAGCTGTTTTTT. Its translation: CASSRHPAGGPSGELFF.

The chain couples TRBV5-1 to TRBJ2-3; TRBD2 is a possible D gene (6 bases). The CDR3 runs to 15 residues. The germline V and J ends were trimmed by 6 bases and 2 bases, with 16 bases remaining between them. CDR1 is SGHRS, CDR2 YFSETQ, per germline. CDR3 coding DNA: TGCGCCAGCATGGGGGGATCTAGAACCACAGATACGCAGTATTTT. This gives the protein CASMGGSRTTDTQYF.

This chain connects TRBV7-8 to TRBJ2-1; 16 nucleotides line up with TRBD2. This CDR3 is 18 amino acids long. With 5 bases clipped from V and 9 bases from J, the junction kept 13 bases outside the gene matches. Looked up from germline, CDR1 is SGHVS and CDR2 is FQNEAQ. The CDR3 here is CASSQGTSGGAAPGEQFF. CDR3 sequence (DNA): TGTGCCAGCAGCCAAGGGACTAGCGGGGGGGCAGCCCCGGGTGAGCAGTTCTTC.

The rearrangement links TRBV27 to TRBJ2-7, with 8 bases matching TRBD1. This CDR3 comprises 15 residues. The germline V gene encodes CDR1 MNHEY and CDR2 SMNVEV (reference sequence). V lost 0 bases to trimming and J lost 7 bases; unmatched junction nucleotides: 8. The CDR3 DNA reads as TGTGCCAGCAGTTTATCGCGGGACAGGCGAGGTGAGCAGTACTTC. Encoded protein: CASSLSRDRRGEQYF.

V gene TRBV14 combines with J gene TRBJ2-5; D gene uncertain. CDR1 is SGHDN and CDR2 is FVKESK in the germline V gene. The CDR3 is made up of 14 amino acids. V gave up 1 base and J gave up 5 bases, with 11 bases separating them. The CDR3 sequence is CASSQAASEETQYF. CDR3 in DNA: TGTGCCAGCAGCCAAGCTGCTAGTGAGGAGACCCAGTACTTC.

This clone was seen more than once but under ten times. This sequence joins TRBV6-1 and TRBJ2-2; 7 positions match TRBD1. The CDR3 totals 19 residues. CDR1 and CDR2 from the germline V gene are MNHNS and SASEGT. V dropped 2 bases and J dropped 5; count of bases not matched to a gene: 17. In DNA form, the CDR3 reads TGTGCCAGCAGTGAACCTATCTTGTACAGGGGATCTAAAACCGGGGAGCTGTTTTTT. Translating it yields CASSEPILYRGSKTGELFF.

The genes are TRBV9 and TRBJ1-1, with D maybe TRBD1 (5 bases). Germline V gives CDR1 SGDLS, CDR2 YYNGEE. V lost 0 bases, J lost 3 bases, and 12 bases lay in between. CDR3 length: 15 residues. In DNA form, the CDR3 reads TGTGCCAGCAGCGTAGAACCAGGGCGCGACACTGAAGCTTTCTTT. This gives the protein CASSVEPGRDTEAFF. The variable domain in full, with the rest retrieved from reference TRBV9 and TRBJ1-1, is DSGVTQTPKHLITATGQRVTLRCSPRSGDLSVYWYQQSLDQGLQFLIQYYNGEERAKGNILERFSAQQFPDLHSELNLSSLELGDSALYFCASSVEPGRDTEAFFGQGTRLTVV.

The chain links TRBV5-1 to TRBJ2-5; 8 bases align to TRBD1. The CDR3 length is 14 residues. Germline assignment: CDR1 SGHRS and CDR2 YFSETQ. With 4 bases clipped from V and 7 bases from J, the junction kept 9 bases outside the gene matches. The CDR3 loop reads CASSVGQGGGTQYF. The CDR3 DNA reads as TGCGCCAGCAGCGTCGGACAGGGTGGGGGGACCCAGTACTTC.

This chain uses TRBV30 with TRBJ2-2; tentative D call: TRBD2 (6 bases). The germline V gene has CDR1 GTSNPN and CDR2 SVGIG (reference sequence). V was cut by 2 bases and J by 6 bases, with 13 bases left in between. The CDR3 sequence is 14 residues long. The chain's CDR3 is CAWSTGGGAGELFF. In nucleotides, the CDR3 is TGTGCCTGGAGTACCGGGGGTGGGGCCGGGGAGCTGTTTTTT.